A selection of T cell receptor beta chains follows, all from one sample in a study of cytotoxic CD8 clonotypes in ibrutinib-treated CLL. The table came from immunoSEQ multiplex PCR; TCRdb's copy has only in-frame clones and leaves some out. The table lists around 310,000 clones, about 77% of them singletons. The sample was PBMCs, taken before ibrutinib treatment. Receptor source: a human donor with chronic lymphocytic leukemia. CDR3s include the opening cysteine and the closing phenylalanine or tryptophan. The D gene is left open where the match is weak. Part of the rows lack a size; the others show once, few, many or a class for expanded clones.

clone size	J gene	D gene	V gene	CDR3 protein	CDR3 DNA
NA	TRBJ2-4	NA	TRBV15	CATSRGDQILAKNIQYF	TGTGCCACCAGCAGAGGGGACCAAATCCTAGCCAAAAACATTCAGTACTTC
NA	TRBJ1-4	NA	TRBV7-2	CASSGQAATNEKLFF	TGTGCCAGCAGCGGGCAGGCTGCAACTAATGAAAAACTGTTTTTT
few	TRBJ1-3	NA	TRBV14	CASSPVGTGNTIYF	TGTGCCAGCAGCCCCGTGGGAACTGGAAACACCATATATTTT
once	TRBJ2-2	NA	TRBV7-2	CASSYSNTGGELFF	TGTGCCAGCAGCTATTCGAACACAGGCGGGGAGCTGTTTTTT
NA	TRBJ2-2	NA	TRBV4-3	CASSQLRWWPSTGELFF	TGCGCCAGCAGCCAACTCCGTTGGTGGCCTTCGACCGGGGAGCTGTTTTTT
few	TRBJ2-7	NA	TRBV5-1	CASSLQGYYEQYF	TGCGCCAGCAGCCTCCAGGGATACTACGAGCAGTACTTC
NA	TRBJ1-4	NA	TRBV28	CASNPLGSFGATNEKLFF	TGTGCCAGCAACCCTCTGGGTTCCTTCGGTGCTACTAATGAAAAACTGTTTTTT
NA	TRBJ2-5	TRBD2	TRBV29-1	CSVVVLSGSETQYF	TGCAGCGTTGTAGTCCTAAGCGGGAGCGAGACCCAGTACTTC
few	TRBJ2-2	NA	TRBV6-5	CASSYLDRNPTGELFF	TGTGCCAGCAGTTACCTCGACAGGAACCCCACCGGGGAGCTGTTTTTT
NA	TRBJ2-3	NA	TRBV30	CAWSVGRGVSDTQYF	TGTGCCTGGAGTGTTGGCAGGGGGGTCTCAGATACGCAGTATTTT
NA	TRBJ2-7	NA	TRBV11-2	CASSLGRTLGDPRRYEQYF	TGTGCCAGCAGCTTAGGCCGCACGCTTGGGGATCCGCGTCGTTACGAGCAGTACTTC
NA	TRBJ2-5	NA	TRBV9	CASSGRGGEETQYF	TGTGCCAGCAGCGGCAGGGGAGGGGAAGAGACCCAGTACTTC
NA	TRBJ2-5	NA	TRBV19	CASSGGTRGWETQYF	TGTGCCAGTAGTGGGGGGACACGGGGTTGGGAGACCCAGTACTTC
once	TRBJ1-4	NA	TRBV28	CASSRRANEKLFF	TGTGCCAGCAGCCGACGCGCTAATGAAAAACTGTTTTTT
once	TRBJ2-1	TRBD2	TRBV4-1	CASSQPGLVKLEYNEQFF	TGCGCCAGCAGCCAACCGGGACTAGTTAAGCTAGAGTACAATGAGCAGTTCTTC